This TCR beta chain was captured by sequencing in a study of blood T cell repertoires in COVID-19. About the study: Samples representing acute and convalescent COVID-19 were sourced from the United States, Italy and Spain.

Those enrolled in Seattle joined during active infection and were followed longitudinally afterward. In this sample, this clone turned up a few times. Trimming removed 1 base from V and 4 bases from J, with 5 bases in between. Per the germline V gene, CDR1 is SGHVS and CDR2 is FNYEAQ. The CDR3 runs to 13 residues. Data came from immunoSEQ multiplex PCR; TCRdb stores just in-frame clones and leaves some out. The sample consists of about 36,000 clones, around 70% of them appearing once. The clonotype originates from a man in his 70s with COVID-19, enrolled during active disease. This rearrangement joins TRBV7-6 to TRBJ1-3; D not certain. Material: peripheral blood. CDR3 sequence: CASSLGGGNTIYF. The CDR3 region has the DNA TGTGCCAGCAGCTTAGGCGGGGGAAACACCATATATTTT.